Listed below are T cell receptor beta chains from one sample, sequenced in a study of T cells after yellow fever vaccination. One entry per CDR3 protein results from TCRdb running MiXCR on the 5' RACE reads. This sample has around 530,000 distinct CDR3 sequences, with approximately 16% found just once. The sequencing used PBMCs, collected about 5 days after the first yellow fever vaccination. The receptors come from a man aged 18-30 years who received the YFV17D yellow fever vaccine. CDR3s include the opening cysteine and the closing phenylalanine or tryptophan. Each record gives: J gene, clone size, V gene, D gene, CDR3 protein, CDR3 DNA. D genes are given only for firm matches. Clone size appears in some rows only: once, few, many, or a class for an expanded clone.

>TRBJ2-3|few|TRBV7-2|.
CASRGEDTQYF
TGTGCCAGCAGGGGGGAGGATACGCAGTATTTT
>TRBJ2-5|.|TRBV12-3/TRBV12-4|.
CASSRPSGTVGETQYF
TGTGCCAGCAGTAGGCCGTCAGGGACCGTCGGGGAGACCCAGTACTTC
>TRBJ1-3|few|TRBV28|.
CASKDLSGNTIYF
TGTGCCAGCAAGGACCTCTCTGGAAACACCATATATTTT
>TRBJ2-7|.|TRBV29-1|TRBD1
CSVIDRGLGDEQYF
TGCAGCGTTATTGACAGGGGGCTAGGTGATGAGCAGTACTTC
>TRBJ1-2|.|TRBV28|.
CASSGQQEYYGYTF
TGTGCCAGCAGCGGACAGCAAGAATACTATGGCTACACCTTC
>TRBJ1-2|.|TRBV6-5|.
CASSYSTQSYGYTF
TGTGCCAGCAGTTACTCGACGCAAAGCTATGGCTACACCTTC
>TRBJ2-1|few|TRBV5-4|.
CASSPQGIYNEQFF
TGTGCCAGCAGCCCTCAAGGGATCTACAATGAGCAGTTCTTC
>TRBJ2-2|.|TRBV5-1|TRBD1
CASSEQGNGELFF
TGCGCCAGCAGCGAACAGGGGAACGGGGAGCTGTTTTTT
>TRBJ2-7|many|TRBV5-1|.
CASSLAWLDSYEQYF
TGCGCCAGCAGCTTGGCCTGGCTGGACTCCTACGAGCAGTACTTC
>TRBJ1-4|few|TRBV27|.
CASSTGVRGIATNEKLFF
TGTGCCAGCAGTACCGGAGTCAGGGGAATTGCAACTAATGAAAAACTGTTTTTT
>TRBJ1-2|.|TRBV28|.
CASSLSPGVEVYTF
TGTGCCAGCAGTTTATCCCCGGGGGTAGAAGTCTACACCTTC
>TRBJ2-5|.|TRBV9|.
CASSAGFWTDQETQYF
TGTGCCAGCAGCGCGGGATTCTGGACCGACCAAGAGACCCAGTACTTC
>TRBJ1-6|few|TRBV6-5|.
CASSYRGFGDSYNSPLHF
TGTGCCAGCAGTTACCGGGGTTTCGGGGACTCCTATAATTCACCCCTCCACTTT
>TRBJ2-3|.|TRBV7-2|.
CASTIGGPTDTQYF
TGTGCCAGCACCATCGGGGGGCCCACAGATACGCAGTATTTT
>TRBJ2-7|.|TRBV5-6|.
CASSLVPDSYEQYF
TGTGCCAGCAGCTTGGTTCCTGACTCCTACGAGCAGTACTTC
>TRBJ2-5|.|TRBV24-1|TRBD1
CATSEDTGGRETQYF
TGTGCCACCAGTGAGGACACAGGGGGCAGAGAGACCCAGTACTTC
>TRBJ2-2|few|TRBV5-1|.
CASTLAIGTGELFF
TGCGCCAGCACCTTGGCTATTGGAACCGGGGAGCTGTTTTTT
>TRBJ2-3|.|TRBV5-1|TRBD2
CASSSRLAGPRDTQYF
TGCGCCAGCAGCTCCCGACTAGCGGGGCCTCGGGATACGCAGTATTTT
>TRBJ2-3|.|TRBV4-2|TRBD2
CASSQLPPREGADTQYF
TGTGCCAGCAGCCAACTCCCCCCCCGGGAGGGAGCAGATACGCAGTATTTT
>TRBJ1-1|.|TRBV29-1|TRBD1
CSVEPLGTVEAFF
TGCAGCGTTGAGCCCCTTGGGACAGTCGAAGCTTTCTTT
>TRBJ1-5|once|TRBV20-1|TRBD1
CSARDQGTASNQPQHF
TGCAGTGCTAGAGATCAAGGGACAGCGAGCAATCAGCCCCAGCATTTT
>TRBJ1-6|many|TRBV6-2/TRBV6-3|.
CASNQWGNNSPLHF
TGTGCCAGCAACCAATGGGGCAACAATTCACCCCTCCACTTT
>TRBJ2-7|few|TRBV7-2|.
CASSDRTGYEQYF
TGTGCCAGCAGCGACCGAACAGGGTACGAGCAGTACTTC
>TRBJ1-1|few|TRBV4-2|.
CASNSGTEAFF
TGTGCCAGCAACTCGGGGACTGAAGCTTTCTTT
>TRBJ2-3|few|TRBV27|.
CASSLPFGDTQYF
TGTGCCAGCAGTTTACCCTTCGGGGATACGCAGTATTTT
>TRBJ2-1|few|TRBV20-1|TRBD1
CSTGGGSYNEQFF
TGCAGCACAGGGGGAGGCTCGTACAATGAGCAGTTCTTC
>TRBJ2-1|.|TRBV28|.
CASSYNTGSVYNEQFF
TGTGCCAGCAGTTATAATACAGGGTCGGTATACAATGAGCAGTTCTTC
>TRBJ1-4|.|TRBV10-2|.
CASSEKGRNLNEKLFF
TGCGCCAGCAGTGAGAAGGGCCGTAACCTTAATGAAAAACTGTTTTTT
>TRBJ1-1|.|TRBV6-6|TRBD1
CAGTGLDEAFF
TGTGCCGGGACAGGGCTGGATGAAGCTTTCTTT
>TRBJ2-1|.|TRBV7-9|TRBD1
CASSGDRILFYNEQFF
TGTGCCAGCAGCGGGGACAGGATCCTGTTTTACAATGAGCAGTTCTTC
>TRBJ1-1|few|TRBV7-2|.
CASSLPGVAFF
TGTGCCAGCAGCTTACCAGGGGTAGCTTTCTTT
>TRBJ1-2|few|TRBV7-2|.
CASSFTRGDYGYTF
TGTGCCAGCAGCTTTACCAGGGGAGACTATGGCTACACCTTC
>TRBJ2-1|few|TRBV12-3/TRBV12-4|.
CASSWGSGNEQFF
TGTGCCAGCAGCTGGGGAAGTGGCAATGAGCAGTTCTTC
>TRBJ1-1|.|TRBV6-2/TRBV6-3|.
CASSPFPGTGSEAFF
TGTGCCAGCAGCCCTTTCCCCGGGACTGGAAGTGAAGCTTTCTTT
>TRBJ1-5|.|TRBV6-5|.
CASSYRNDQPQHF
TGTGCCAGCAGTTACCGTAACGATCAGCCCCAGCATTTT
>TRBJ2-2|.|TRBV5-6|.
CASSLVQESTGELFF
TGTGCCAGCAGCTTGGTACAGGAGAGCACCGGGGAGCTGTTTTTT
>TRBJ2-2|few|TRBV20-1|.
CSASGPAGGAGELFF
TGCAGTGCTAGTGGTCCGGCCGGGGGTGCCGGGGAGCTGTTTTTT
>TRBJ2-1|.|TRBV12-3/TRBV12-4|.
CASSPGPEGEQFF
TGTGCCAGCAGTCCCGGGCCTGAAGGGGAGCAGTTCTTC
>TRBJ2-7|few|TRBV11-2|TRBD1
CASSGRDRGSYEQYF
TGTGCCAGCAGTGGGCGGGACAGGGGCTCCTACGAGCAGTACTTT
>TRBJ1-5|.|TRBV27|TRBD1
CASSQGAQNQPQHF
TGTGCCAGCAGCCAGGGGGCGCAAAATCAGCCCCAGCATTTT
>TRBJ2-3|few|TRBV11-1|TRBD2
CASSLARSLTGLGPDTQYF
TGTGCCAGCAGCTTAGCGCGTAGTCTTACGGGACTAGGACCAGATACGCAGTATTTT
>TRBJ2-1|once|TRBV7-3|.
CASSRISGDNEQFF
TGTGCCAGCAGCCGGATCTCCGGGGACAATGAGCAGTTCTTC
>TRBJ2-5|few|TRBV5-1|.
CASSPARAGAQETQYF
TGCGCCAGCAGCCCGGCAAGGGCGGGGGCCCAAGAGACCCAGTACTTC
>TRBJ2-1|.|TRBV5-1|.
CASSPGGQGDYNEQFF
TGCGCCAGCAGCCCGGGGGGTCAGGGGGATTACAATGAGCAGTTCTTC
>TRBJ1-2|.|TRBV15|.
CATSREWGQNYGYTF
TGTGCCACCAGCAGAGAATGGGGACAAAACTATGGCTACACCTTC
>TRBJ2-5|.|TRBV20-1|.
CSAGRMAGPQETQYF
TGCAGTGCTGGCCGGATGGCGGGGCCCCAAGAGACCCAGTACTTC
>TRBJ2-7|.|TRBV7-3|.
CASSLSPVGSYEQYF
TGTGCCAGCAGCTTAAGTCCCGTTGGCTCCTACGAGCAGTACTTC
>TRBJ1-2|few|TRBV10-2|.
CASSDTPTGLYGYTF
TGCGCCAGCAGTGACACCCCGACAGGACTCTATGGCTACACCTTC
>TRBJ1-2|.|TRBV5-5|.
CASSLAGRSGYTF
TGTGCCAGCAGCTTGGCCGGGAGGAGTGGCTACACCTTC
>TRBJ1-2|few|TRBV7-8|.
CASSPRTDFYGYTF
TGTGCCAGCAGCCCACGGACAGATTTCTATGGCTACACCTTC
>TRBJ1-1|few|TRBV18|.
CASSSASAEAFF
TGTGCCAGCTCATCCGCATCAGCCGAAGCTTTCTTT
>TRBJ1-1|many|TRBV7-9|.
CASSAVRTVTEAFF
TGTGCCAGCAGCGCTGTTCGGACAGTAACTGAAGCTTTCTTT
>TRBJ2-5|.|TRBV29-1|.
CSVTGTRRAETQYF
TGCAGCGTTACAGGGACCCGGCGGGCAGAGACCCAGTACTTC
>TRBJ2-1|few|TRBV28|.
CASRLAGPPNEQFF
TGTGCCAGCAGATTGGCGGGGCCTCCCAATGAGCAGTTCTTC
>TRBJ2-2|few|TRBV2|.
CASTSYNTGELFF
TGTGCCAGCACGTCATATAACACCGGGGAGCTGTTTTTT
>TRBJ1-2|.|TRBV7-9|.
CASTSAGEVGAGYTF
TGTGCCAGCACAAGCGCCGGGGAGGTTGGGGCTGGCTACACCTTC
>TRBJ2-3|few|TRBV7-2|.
CASSLSPLDTQYF
TGTGCCAGCAGCTTATCCCCCCTAGATACGCAGTATTTT
>TRBJ1-2|.|TRBV6-2/TRBV6-3|TRBD1
CASSPQGAHGYTF
TGTGCCAGCAGTCCACAGGGGGCCCATGGCTACACCTTC